This TCR beta chain was found in a study of shared clonotypes between healthy human individuals. General study results and limits: The study generally estimated greater richness for naive than memory subsets. Clonotypes shared by all four donors outscored non-shared clonotypes in generation probability.

This clone was found a few times. No antigen is known for it. The length of the CDR3 is 16 residues. Unmatched junction bases numbered 8, after V lost 3 bases and J lost 7 bases. Looked up from germline, CDR1 is SGHRS and CDR2 is YFSETQ. Per sorted-subset replicate PCR, input was approximately 0.2 ug DNA, representing around 30,000 T cell genomes. Generated by immunoSEQ multiplex PCR, the TCRdb table keeps only in-frame clones and is missing some. The sample includes 950,000 to 1,100,000 clones, roughly 75% of them seen just once. Researchers partitioned CD4+ cells into CD45RA+ naive and CD45RA-negative memory subsets.

This receptor was identified in a man between 18 and 29 years old in good health. The V call is TRBV5-1, the J call TRBJ1-6; 9 nucleotides match TRBD1. Sequenced sample: memory CD4+ T cells sorted from blood. The subset: CD45RA-negative fraction. CDR3: CASSSSQGAQNSPLHF. The CDR3 DNA is TGCGCCAGCAGCTCGTCACAGGGGGCGCAGAATTCACCCCTCCACTTT.